This T cell receptor (beta chain) was sequenced for a study of blood T cells in healthy people across ages. Overall study findings and caveats: Aged donors had fewer naive CD4+ cells and lower diversity than long-lived donors.

Combining a sample-barcoded 5' primer with a J-beta primer mix, a second PCR ran for about 6 to 11 cycles. A tag from a template-switch adaptor with 12 random nucleotides marked each cDNA molecule. TCRdb re-analysed the 5' RACE reads in MiXCR, keeping a single row per CDR3 protein. The sample includes about 940,000 distinct CDR3 sequences, around 49% of them seen just once. This clonotype ranks as medium-sized. What it recognizes is unknown. Each sample had at least 6 million PBMCs isolated. The sequencing input was blood. The clonotype comes from a man aged 25-45 years in good health.

CDR3 bases: TGTGCCAGCAGCCAAGTACCCGGCTGGAACTATGGCTACACCTTC. It encodes CASSQVPGWNYGYTF. The rearrangement joins TRBV14 to TRBJ1-2; no firm D call. CDR3 length equals 15 residues. The germline V gene has CDR1 SGHDN and CDR2 FVKESK. Trimming stripped 1 base from V and 2 bases from J, with 11 bases between.